Below are 17 T cell receptor beta chains sequenced from a single sample in a study of shared clonotypes between healthy human individuals. Generated by immunoSEQ multiplex PCR, the TCRdb table keeps only in-frame clones and is missing some. This sample yields hundreds of thousands of clones, of which approximately 74% are seen a single time; more than 1.5% belongs to the top ten. Sequenced material: memory CD4+ T cells sorted from blood. Subset meaning: CD45RA-negative fraction. These receptors all come from a woman aged 30 to 39 in good health.

A remark on this clone: Other DNA sequences in this sample translate to the same CDR3. The chain recombines TRBV5-6 with TRBJ1-2; 8 bases are a match to TRBD1. CDR1 SGHDT and CDR2 YYEEEE come from the germline V gene. V lost 0 bases and J lost 4; bases outside the gene matches: 2. This CDR3 has 14 amino acids. CDR3 residues: CASSLGDRGYGYTF. CDR3 coding DNA: TGTGCCAGCAGCTTGGGAGACAGGGGCTATGGCTACACCTTC.

This clone was seen only once. A far larger clone is only one base removed, so a read error is likely. The J gene is TRBJ2-2, the V gene TRBV29-1; 13 nucleotides match TRBD2. CDR3 size: 16 residues. CDR1 is SQVTM, CDR2 ANQGSEA, per germline. The CDR3 nucleotides read TGCGGCGTTGCAGGACTAGCGGGAGTAATTACCGGGGAGCTGTTTTTT. This sequence encodes CGVAGLAGVITGELFF.

This clone has a handful of counts. The CDR3 sequence: CASSPGLAGATGELFF. CDR3 coding DNA: TGCGCCAGCAGCCCCGGACTAGCGGGAGCGACCGGGGAGCTGTTTTTT. The chain employs TRBV5-1 and TRBJ2-2; 13 bases agree with TRBD2. J gave up 5 bases and V 4 bases, and 5 bases lay outside the gene matches. CDR3 length: 16 residues. Looked up from germline, CDR1 is SGHRS and CDR2 is YFSETQ. Combining the CDR3 with reference TRBV5-1 and TRBJ2-2 gives the whole variable domain KAGVTQTPRYLIKTRGQQVTLSCSPISGHRSVSWYQQTPGQGLQFLFEYFSETQRNKGNFPGRFSGRQFSNSRSEMNVSTLELGDSALYLCASSPGLAGATGELFFGEGSRLTVL.

This clone was counted a few times. The CDR3, as DNA: TGCAGCGGCGGGGGGCCAGCCTACGAGCAGTACTTC. Translation: CSGGGPAYEQYF. The rearrangement links TRBV29-1 to TRBJ2-7; 8 bases line up with TRBD2. Looked up from germline, CDR1 is SQVTM and CDR2 is ANQGSEA. V was pared by 7 bases and J by 2 bases, with 4 bases of the junction left unmatched. The CDR3 has 12 residues.

V gene TRBV10-2 combines with J gene TRBJ2-3, with D perhaps TRBD1 (5 bases). CDR1 and CDR2 (germline): WSHSY, SAAADI. This CDR3 is built from 14 residues. V lost 4 bases and J 3 bases, leaving 11 bases between the germline ends. The CDR3 bases are TGCGCCAGCAGTGCCCAGGGTCGGACAGATACGCAGTATTTT. This codes for CASSAQGRTDTQYF.

This clone has a count of ten or more. The chain joins TRBV4-2 to TRBJ2-5; 7 nucleotides match TRBD2. The CDR3 length is 15 residues. Germline V gives CDR1 LGHNA, CDR2 YNFKEQ. With 1 base clipped from V and 6 bases from J, the junction kept 8 bases outside the gene matches. CDR3 DNA sequence: TGTGCCAGCAGCCAAGCCGACGGGGGAGGGCAGACCCAGTACTTC. It yields the protein CASSQADGGGQTQYF.

The chain carries TRBV6-5 and TRBJ1-1; D not certain. V was trimmed by 0 bases and J by 2 bases, leaving 7 bases between them. The V gene's germline CDR1 is MNHEY and CDR2 SVGAGI. This CDR3 is 14 amino acids long. Here the CDR3 reads CASSYSNVNTEAFF. CDR3 nucleotides: TGTGCCAGCAGTTACTCGAACGTAAACACTGAAGCTTTCTTT.

The chain uses TRBV7-3 and TRBJ2-3, with a possible D match to TRBD1 (5 bases). Trimming left V 2 bases short and J 4 bases short, with 19 bases between. Germline V lookup: CDR1 SGHTA, CDR2 FQGTGA. The CDR3 is 17 residues long. CDR3 nucleotide sequence: TGTGCCAGCAGCTTATTAGGGGCCCCCTTCCCTCCAGATACGCAGTATTTT. Its translation: CASSLLGAPFPPDTQYF. Full variable domain (remainder filled in from reference TRBV7-3 and TRBJ2-3): GAGVSQTPSNKVTEKGKYVELRCDPISGHTALYWYRQSLGQGPEFLIYFQGTGAADDSGLPNDRFFAVRPEGSVSTLKIQRTERGDSAVYLCASSLLGAPFPPDTQYFGPGTRLTVL.

The V gene is TRBV4-2, the J gene TRBJ2-5, with D tentatively TRBD2 (6 bases). The CDR3 is 13 residues long. Germline V gives CDR1 LGHNA, CDR2 YNFKEQ. The germline V and J ends were trimmed by 0 bases and 13 bases, with 15 bases remaining between them. The CDR3 sequence: CASSQDRGGVLYF. CDR3 in DNA: TGTGCCAGCAGCCAAGACCGCGGCGGGGTGCTGTACTTC.

The chain employs TRBV5-6 and TRBJ2-5, with D uncertain. The CDR3 extends over 15 amino acids. Trimming took 4 bases from V and 3 from J, leaving 16 bases between them. Germline V gene lookup returns CDR1 SGHDT and CDR2 YYEEEE. In DNA, the CDR3 is TGTGCCAGCAGCCCGATTTGGCAGGCCGAAGAGACCCAGTACTTC. Translated, it gives CASSPIWQAEETQYF.

This clone turned up a few times. The gene calls are TRBV4-1 and TRBJ1-5; weak D call: TRBD1 (5 bases). Trimming shortened V by 0 bases and J by 7 bases, and 13 bases separated the two germline ends. Germline V gives CDR1 MGHRA, CDR2 YSYEKL. This CDR3 is built from 15 residues. The CDR3 protein is CASSQDIGVGQPQHF. CDR3 nucleotides: TGCGCCAGCAGCCAAGATATAGGGGTCGGGCAGCCCCAGCATTTT.

V gene TRBV6-5 combines with J gene TRBJ1-1, with 10 bases fitting TRBD1. The CDR3 runs to 14 residues. Germline loops: CDR1 MNHEY, CDR2 SVGAGI. J gave up 4 bases and V 6 bases, and 5 bases lay outside the gene matches. The CDR3 DNA follows: TGTGCCAGCAGGGCGGACAGGGGGTTCACTGAAGCTTTCTTT. The encoded protein is CASRADRGFTEAFF.

CDR3 residues: CASSIGHLSSYEQYF. CDR3 DNA: TGTGCCAGCAGCATAGGACACCTAAGCTCCTACGAGCAGTACTTC. This chain links TRBV5-8 with TRBJ2-7, with a possible D match to TRBD1 (5 bases). The V end lost 4 bases, the J end lost 0 bases, and 14 bases lay between the germline ends. The CDR3 length is 15 residues. The germline V gene encodes CDR1 SGHTS and CDR2 YDEGEE.

The chain has TRBV7-7 and TRBJ1-1; no clear D. V was clipped by 8 bases and J by 5 bases, with 18 bases between them. Germline V lookup: CDR1 SSHAT, CDR2 FNYEAQ (reference sequence). The CDR3 totals 14 residues. The CDR3 protein is CASSKLAAGTEAFF. CDR3 in DNA: TGTGCCAGCTCCAAACTCGCCGCTGGGACTGAAGCTTTCTTT.

The gene calls are TRBV2 and TRBJ2-7; TRBD1 is a possible D gene (6 bases). The CDR3 spans 13 residues. Germline CDR1 reads SNHLY; CDR2 reads FYNNEI. V was shortened by 6 bases and J by 3 bases, with 12 bases between the two germline ends. The CDR3 sequence: CASRPGVIYEQYF. CDR3 nucleotide sequence: TGTGCCAGCAGGCCAGGGGTAATCTACGAGCAGTACTTC. Complete variable domain (other parts from reference TRBV2 and TRBJ2-7): EPEVTQTPSHQVTQMGQEVILRCVPISNHLYFYWYRQILGQKVEFLVSFYNNEISEKSEIFDDQFSVERPDGSNFTLKIRSTKLEDSAMYFCASRPGVIYEQYFGPGTRLTVT.

The chain carries TRBV28 and TRBJ1-5; D uncertain. V lost 7 bases and J lost 0, with 7 bases in between. Germline assignment: CDR1 MDHEN and CDR2 SYDVKM. The CDR3 contains 13 residues. The CDR3 region is CASISGSNQPQHF. CDR3 in DNA: TGTGCCAGCATTAGCGGTAGCAATCAGCCCCAGCATTTT.

The chain recombines TRBV5-1 with TRBJ1-1, with 10 bases that match TRBD1. Trimming took 4 bases from V and 2 from J; bases not matched to a gene: 14. In germline, CDR1 is SGHRS, CDR2 YFSETQ. This CDR3 region has 18 residues. CDR3 nucleotide sequence: TGCGCCAGCAGCGCAGCTAGACTTGGACAGGGGGGTAACACTGAAGCTTTCTTT. Translation gives CASSAARLGQGGNTEAFF.